Sequencing of this T cell receptor (beta chain) was carried out in a study of blood T cells in healthy people across ages. It was with a sample-barcoded 5' primer and a J-beta primer mix that a second PCR of roughly 7 to 12 cycles was run. Every single cDNA molecule received a tag from a template-switch adaptor with 12 random nucleotides. TCRdb ran MiXCR on the 5' RACE reads and lists one entry per CDR3 protein. The sample includes roughly 1,700,000 distinct CDR3 sequences, 25% to 30% seen only once; the top ten take less than 9.5%. Findings and caveats of the study: A roughly linear fall in TCR beta diversity per million T cells was seen with increasing age.

Of note for this clonotype: The antigen remains unidentified.

Deletions cut 4 bases from V and 3 bases from J, with 13 bases between. CDR1 is SGDLS, CDR2 YYNGEE, per germline. CDR3 length: 14 residues. Specimen: blood. V gene TRBV9 combines with J gene TRBJ1-1, with D perhaps matching TRBD1 (5 bases). The TCR originated in a woman in her 30s in good health. DNA of the CDR3: TGTGCCAGCAGCTCAATGGGGGTGGACACTGAAGCTTTCTTT. The encoded protein is CASSSMGVDTEAFF.